This entry lists 20 T cell receptor beta chains sequenced from one sample in a study. Using its own MiXCR run on the RT-PCR reads, TCRdb lists one record per CDR3 protein. The data show approximately 720,000 distinct CDR3 sequences, 12% to 15% seen once. Material for sequencing was memory CD4+ T cells from blood. These receptors were collected from a female donor in good health, serving as a healthy control.

This clonotype has only a few counts. V and J are TRBV7-8 and TRBJ2-7; weak D call: TRBD2 (6 bases). Germline V lookup: CDR1 SGHVS, CDR2 FQNEAQ. V was clipped by 5 bases and J by 7 bases, with 21 bases between them. This CDR3 contains 15 residues. The CDR3 here is CASSPRLDGSREQYF. For the CDR3, the DNA is TGTGCCAGCAGCCCTCGACTAGACGGGTCTAGAGAGCAGTACTTC.

V and J are TRBV5-1 and TRBJ2-5; possible D gene TRBD2, 5 bases. Looked up from germline, CDR1 is SGHRS and CDR2 is YFSETQ. This CDR3 is built from 15 residues. V was clipped by 7 bases and J by 1 base, with 17 bases between them. This CDR3 is CASVLVGEGQETQYF. Here the CDR3 DNA reads TGCGCCAGCGTACTCGTGGGAGAGGGCCAAGAGACCCAGTACTTC.

This clonotype was observed at least ten times. This rearrangement joins TRBV12-3 or TRBV12-4 to TRBJ1-1; 8 bases align to TRBD1. The trim removed 6 bases at V and 1 base at J, leaving 4 bases unmatched. The CDR3 has 14 residues. This CDR3 is CASRPGQGNTEAFF. CDR3 sequence (DNA): TGTGCCAGCAGACCAGGACAGGGGAACACTGAAGCTTTCTTT.

The chain recombines TRBV5-1 with TRBJ2-1, with 9 positions matching TRBD1. After removal of 4 bases from V and 6 bases from J, the junction contained 11 bases not matched to a gene. Germline V lookup: CDR1 SGHRS, CDR2 YFSETQ. This CDR3 region has 16 residues. Here the CDR3 reads CASSLHSGTGFNEQFF. The CDR3 DNA sequence: TGCGCCAGCAGCCTACACTCCGGGACAGGGTTCAATGAGCAGTTCTTC.

V and J are TRBV6-2 or TRBV6-3 and TRBJ1-4; D may be TRBD1 (6 bases). V gave up 4 bases and J gave up 10 bases, with 10 bases separating them. Germline CDR1 MNHEY, CDR2 SVGEGT. The CDR3 contains 12 residues. In DNA form, the CDR3 reads TGTGCCAGCAGTTCGGGGGCCGGAAAACTGTTTTTT. It yields the protein CASSSGAGKLFF.

The genes are TRBV4-3 and TRBJ1-2; D is possibly TRBD1 (6 bases). The germline V and J ends were trimmed by 4 bases and 0 bases, with 15 bases remaining between them. The CDR3 is 16 amino acids. CDR1 and CDR2 from the germline V gene are LGHNA and YSLEER. The CDR3 nucleotides read TGCGCCAGCAGCCGAGAGGGGGGGGACACTAACTATGGCTACACCTTC. This sequence encodes CASSREGGDTNYGYTF.

J is TRBJ1-2 and V is TRBV28, with a tentative D call TRBD1 (6 bases). This CDR3 is 14 amino acids long. The V and J ends lost 5 bases and 7 bases respectively, with 17 bases between them. Germline V lookup: CDR1 MDHEN, CDR2 SYDVKM. This chain's CDR3 is CASSPAQGEFGYTF. CDR3 nucleotides: TGTGCCAGCAGTCCCGCACAGGGAGAATTTGGCTACACCTTC.

This clonotype was observed many times. The chain combines TRBV7-2 with TRBJ2-7; weak D call: TRBD1 (6 bases). Trimming stripped 1 base from V and 4 bases from J, with 11 bases between. Germline CDR1 SGHTA, CDR2 FQGNSA. The CDR3 sequence is 14 residues long. CDR3 DNA: TGTGCCAGCAGCTTAGGGGACATGGATTACGAGCAGTACTTC. Protein product: CASSLGDMDYEQYF.

This clonotype has only a few counts. The chain links TRBV11-2 to TRBJ2-4, with TRBD2 matching over 7 bases. The trim removed 0 bases at V and 0 bases at J, leaving 8 bases unmatched. Germline CDR1 SGHAT, CDR2 FQNNGV. The CDR3 length is 18 residues. CDR3 amino acids: CASSLDPVAGIAKNIQYF. CDR3 bases: TGTGCCAGCAGCTTAGATCCCGTAGCGGGCATAGCCAAAAACATTCAGTACTTC.

The chain uses TRBV6-1 and TRBJ1-6; D uncertain. The CDR3 loop spans 17 amino acids. Germline V gives CDR1 MNHNS, CDR2 SASEGT. Deletions cut 2 bases from V and 6 bases from J, with 17 bases between. CDR3 sequence: CASSENLGFGVNSPLHF. The CDR3 bases are TGTGCCAGCAGTGAAAATTTGGGATTCGGGGTTAATTCACCCCTCCACTTT.

V usage is TRBV5-1 and J usage is TRBJ2-2; 9 positions agree with TRBD1. Per the germline V gene, CDR1 is SGHRS and CDR2 is YFSETQ. J lost 4 bases, V lost 6 bases, and 4 bases had no gene match. The CDR3 is made up of 14 amino acids. The CDR3 region has the DNA TGCGCCAGCAAGGGACAGGGAGGCACCGGGGAGCTGTTTTTT. Its translation is CASKGQGGTGELFF.

This chain uses TRBV28 with TRBJ2-1; D is unresolved. CDR3 size: 16 residues. Germline loops: CDR1 MDHEN, CDR2 SYDVKM. The germline V and J ends were trimmed by 2 bases and 0 bases, with 11 bases remaining between them. The CDR3 DNA sequence: TGTGCCAGCAGTTTACCGAGTTCGGACTCCTACAATGAGCAGTTCTTC. Encoded protein: CASSLPSSDSYNEQFF.

This clonotype was counted only a few times. The gene calls are TRBV20-1 and TRBJ2-2, with TRBD2 as a possible D gene (5 bases). There are 15 residues in the CDR3. Germline V gives CDR1 DFQATT, CDR2 SNEGSKA (reference sequence). The germline V and J ends were trimmed by 5 bases and 3 bases, with 16 bases remaining between them. CDR3 sequence (DNA): TGCAGTGCTCGCCTAACGGGGATAGACACCGGGGAGCTGTTTTTT. Amino acids: CSARLTGIDTGELFF.

This rearrangement joins TRBV7-2 to TRBJ2-7, with 11 bases identical to TRBD2. J gave up 6 bases and V 5 bases, and 3 bases lay outside the gene matches. The CDR3 length is 13 residues. Germline V CDR1 and CDR2: SGHTA, FQGNSA. CDR3 protein: CASSDGLAGEQYF. Here the CDR3 DNA reads TGTGCCAGCAGCGACGGACTAGCGGGCGAGCAGTACTTC. Using reference TRBV7-2 and TRBJ2-7 for the parts outside the CDR3, the full variable domain is GAGVSQSPSNKVTEKGKDVELRCDPISGHTALYWYRQSLGQGLEFLIYFQGNSAPDKSGLPSDRFSAERTGGSVSTLTIQRTQQEDSAVYLCASSDGLAGEQYFGPGTRLTVT.

This clonotype appeared a few times. The rearrangement joins TRBV28 to TRBJ1-6; TRBD1 matches 7 bases. The germline CDR1 and CDR2 sequences are MDHEN and SYDVKM. This CDR3 has 14 residues. The ends lost 7 bases at V and 9 bases at J; junction bases unmatched: 9. The DNA of the CDR3 is TGTGCCAGCATTCAGGGTTCAGGGGGTTCACCCCTCCACTTT. Encoded protein: CASIQGSGGSPLHF.

This clonotype has a count of ten or more. The CDR3 nucleotides read TGCAGTGCCAAGAAGTCAGAGACCCAGTACTTC. Translated: CSAKKSETQYF. The V call is TRBV20-1, the J call TRBJ2-5; D call uncertain. V gave up 6 bases and J gave up 4 bases, with 9 bases separating them. CDR1 DFQATT and CDR2 SNEGSKA come from the germline V gene (reference sequence). The CDR3 contains 11 residues.

This clonotype was seen a handful of times. V usage is TRBV11-2 and J usage is TRBJ2-3; possibly TRBD2 for D (5 bases). Looked up from germline, CDR1 is SGHAT and CDR2 is FQNNGV. The CDR3 consists of 14 residues. V lost 4 bases, J lost 10 bases, and 18 bases lay in between. The CDR3 spells CASSSAARGVAQYF. DNA for the CDR3: TGTGCCAGCAGCTCCGCCGCCCGGGGAGTAGCGCAGTATTTT.

This clonotype was seen ten or more times. This chain connects TRBV11-2 to TRBJ2-1; 9 bases fit TRBD2. V lost 8 bases, J lost 4 bases, and 9 bases stayed unmatched. Germline lookup yields CDR1 SGHAT and CDR2 FQNNGV. CDR3 length equals 15 residues. In DNA, the CDR3 is TGTGCCAGCCAGGGGGGGACTAGCTTTTACAATGAGCAGTTCTTC. Translated: CASQGGTSFYNEQFF.

This clonotype was counted at least ten times. The chain joins TRBV20-1 to TRBJ2-3, with 13 bases aligning to TRBD2. CDR3 length: 17 amino acids. Germline V gives CDR1 DFQATT, CDR2 SNEGSKA (reference sequence). With 5 bases clipped from V and 5 bases from J, the junction kept 13 bases outside the gene matches. The CDR3 loop is CSADPILAGGPLDTQYF. As DNA, the CDR3 is TGCAGTGCTGACCCGATACTAGCGGGAGGGCCCTTAGATACGCAGTATTTT.

This chain joins TRBV5-1 and TRBJ2-3; D is unresolved. V was clipped by 5 bases and J by 2 bases, with 9 bases between them. The CDR3 covers 13 residues. CDR1 and CDR2 from the germline V gene are SGHRS and YFSETQ. The CDR3: CASSTADTDTQYF. CDR3 in DNA: TGCGCCAGCAGTACCGCGGACACAGATACGCAGTATTTT. Full variable domain (rest looked up from reference TRBV5-1 and TRBJ2-3): KAGVTQTPRYLIKTRGQQVTLSCSPISGHRSVSWYQQTPGQGLQFLFEYFSETQRNKGNFPGRFSGRQFSNSRSEMNVSTLELGDSALYLCASSTADTDTQYFGPGTRLTVL.